The entry below describes one T cell receptor beta chain. Its antigen is undetermined. The data derive from a study of shared clonotypes between healthy human individuals. For the study at large: Researchers assigned three CD4 naive, three CD4 memory, two CD8 naive and one CD8 memory plate to each donor.

Using immunoSEQ multiplex PCR, the repertoire was profiled, and TCRdb retains in-frame clones only, with some absent. The sample has fewer than 1.8 million clones; approximately 98.5% are singletons. The investigators split CD4+ cells into a CD45RA+ naive subset and a CD45RA-negative memory subset. Germline CDR1 reads SGHNT; CDR2 reads YYREEE (reference sequence). The length of the CDR3 is 17 residues. V was pared by 0 bases and J by 9 bases, with 13 bases of the junction left unmatched. Broader study findings: Clonotype sharing across donors was expected to vary with sequencing depth. Tissues were not sampled, only blood, and their repertoires likely differ.

Material for sequencing was naive CD4+ T cells sorted from blood. Indicated subset: CD45RA+ positively selected. The sequence derives from a man in his thirties or forties in good health. This chain uses TRBV5-4 with TRBJ2-1, with 9 bases that match TRBD2. The CDR3 DNA is TGTGCCAGCAGCTTGGGGTTAGCGGGAGAGAATTTCAGTGAGCAGTTCTTC. It translates to CASSLGLAGENFSEQFF.